The 9 T cell receptor beta chains below come from one sample, sequenced in a study of blood T cell repertoires in COVID-19. The assay was immunoSEQ multiplex PCR, and TCRdb's table has in-frame clones only and misses some. The table has approximately 250,000 clones, 65% to 85% seen once. The sequenced sample consisted of peripheral blood. The receptor source for this set is a woman between 35 and 50 years old who had recovered from COVID-19.

The rearrangement uses TRBV4-2 and TRBJ2-1; D is unresolved. V dropped 4 bases and J dropped 2 bases, with 6 bases sitting between them. The CDR3 loop spans 13 amino acids. Germline V gene lookup returns CDR1 LGHNA and CDR2 YNFKEQ. This CDR3 is CASSPGAYNEQFF. CDR3 DNA sequence: TGTGCCAGCAGCCCGGGTGCCTACAATGAGCAGTTCTTC.

The J gene is TRBJ1-2, the V gene TRBV24-1; D call uncertain. Trimming cost V 4 bases and J 7 bases, with 15 bases left between them. This CDR3 contains 14 residues. Per the germline V gene, CDR1 is KGHDR and CDR2 is SFDVKD. CDR3 loop: CATSDVRGGGGYTF. CDR3 nucleotide sequence: TGTGCCACCAGTGACGTACGGGGAGGTGGTGGCTACACCTTC.

This chain links TRBV19 with TRBJ2-3, with 8 bases lining up with TRBD2. Germline V gives CDR1 LNHDA, CDR2 SQIVND (reference sequence). The CDR3 contains 16 residues. After removal of 1 base from V and 5 bases from J, the junction contained 8 bases not matched to a gene. The CDR3 region is CASSIVGGGPVDTQYF. The CDR3 bases are TGTGCCAGTAGTATAGTTGGCGGGGGGCCGGTAGATACGCAGTATTTT. Based on the CDR3 plus reference TRBV19 and TRBJ2-3, the full variable domain is DGGITQSPKYLFRKEGQNVTLSCEQNLNHDAMYWYRQDPGQGLRLIYYSQIVNDFQKGDIAEGYSVSREKKESFPLTVTSAQKNPTAFYLCASSIVGGGPVDTQYFGPGTRLTVL.

V gene TRBV29-1 combines with J gene TRBJ2-3, with D uncertain. The CDR3 loop spans 12 amino acids. Germline loops: CDR1 SQVTM, CDR2 ANQGSEA. Between the trimmed V and J ends, which lost 3 bases and 4 bases, there was a span of 8 bases. The CDR3 sequence is CSVERLADTQYF. The CDR3 region has the DNA TGCAGCGTTGAGAGGCTCGCAGATACGCAGTATTTT.

V and J are TRBV7-9 and TRBJ1-1; D unclear. V was trimmed by 0 bases and J by 6 bases, leaving 17 bases between them. CDR3 length: 16 amino acids. The germline V gene encodes CDR1 SEHNR and CDR2 FQNEAQ (reference sequence). CDR3 coding DNA: TGTGCCAGCAGCTTAGCGTTCGGCTCGGGAAATCCTGAAGCTTTCTTT. Its protein is CASSLAFGSGNPEAFF.

This clone was observed a single time. This sequence joins TRBV5-5 and TRBJ2-5; D is possibly TRBD1 (6 bases). Germline CDR1 is SGHKS and CDR2 is YYEKEE (reference sequence). V lost 2 bases and J 3 bases, leaving 8 bases between the germline ends. CDR3 size: 13 residues. The CDR3 protein is CASSLQGEETQYF. CDR3 coding DNA: TGTGCCAGCAGCTTACAGGGAGAAGAGACCCAGTACTTC.

The chain carries TRBV5-1 and TRBJ1-1; D possibly corresponds to TRBD1 (5 bases). The CDR3 is 14 residues long. Germline lookup yields CDR1 SGHRS and CDR2 YFSETQ. The germline V and J ends were trimmed by 4 bases and 4 bases, with 14 bases remaining between them. CDR3 protein: CASSLQPTGTEAFF. CDR3 DNA sequence: TGCGCCAGCAGCCTACAGCCTACAGGCACTGAAGCTTTCTTT.

V gene TRBV28 combines with J gene TRBJ1-2; 7 nucleotides agree with TRBD1. The J segment lost 5 bases and the V segment lost 6 bases, leaving 12 bases of the junction unmatched. This CDR3 has 15 amino acids. Germline lookup yields CDR1 MDHEN and CDR2 SYDVKM. CDR3 amino acids: CASRPGGGDGYGYTF. CDR3 nucleotides: TGTGCCAGCAGGCCCGGAGGGGGCGACGGGTATGGCTACACCTTC.

The genes are TRBV13 and TRBJ2-1; 9 nucleotides align to TRBD1. CDR3 length: 15 residues. Per the germline V gene, CDR1 is PRHDT and CDR2 is FYEKMQ (reference sequence). V trimming: 5 bases; J trimming: 4 bases; junction bases outside the gene matches: 6. The CDR3 bases are TGTGCCAGCAGCAATCCGGGACAGGGATACAATGAGCAGTTCTTC. It translates to CASSNPGQGYNEQFF. The entire variable domain, with the rest obtained from reference TRBV13 and TRBJ2-1, is as follows: AAGVIQSPRHLIKEKRETATLKCYPIPRHDTVYWYQQGPGQDPQFLISFYEKMQSDKGSIPDRFSAQQFSDYHSELNMSSLELGDSALYFCASSNPGQGYNEQFFGPGTRLTVL.